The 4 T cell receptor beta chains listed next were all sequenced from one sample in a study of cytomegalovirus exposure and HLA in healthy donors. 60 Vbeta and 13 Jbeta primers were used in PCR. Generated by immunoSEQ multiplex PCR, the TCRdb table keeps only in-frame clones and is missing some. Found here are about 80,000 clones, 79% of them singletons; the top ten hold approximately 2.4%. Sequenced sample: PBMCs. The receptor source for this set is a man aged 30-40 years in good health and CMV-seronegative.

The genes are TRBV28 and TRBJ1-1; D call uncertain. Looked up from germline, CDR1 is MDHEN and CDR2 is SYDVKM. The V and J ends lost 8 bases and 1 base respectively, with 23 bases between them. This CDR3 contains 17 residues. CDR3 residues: CASPRASRKDPNTEAFF. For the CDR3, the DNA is TGTGCCAGCCCCCGCGCGTCCAGGAAGGATCCGAACACTGAAGCTTTCTTT.

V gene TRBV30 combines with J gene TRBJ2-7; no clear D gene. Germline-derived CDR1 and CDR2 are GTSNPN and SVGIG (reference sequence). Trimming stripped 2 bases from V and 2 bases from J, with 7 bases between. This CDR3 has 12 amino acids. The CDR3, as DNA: TGTGCCTGGAGTTCCGTTACCTACGAGCAGTACTTC. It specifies CAWSSVTYEQYF.

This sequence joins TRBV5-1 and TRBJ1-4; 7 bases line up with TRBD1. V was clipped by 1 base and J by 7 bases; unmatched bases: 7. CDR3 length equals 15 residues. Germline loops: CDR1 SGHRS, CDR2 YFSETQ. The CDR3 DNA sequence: TGCGCCAGCAGCTTGTCGGGGACAGAAACTGAAAAACTGTTTTTT. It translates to CASSLSGTETEKLFF.

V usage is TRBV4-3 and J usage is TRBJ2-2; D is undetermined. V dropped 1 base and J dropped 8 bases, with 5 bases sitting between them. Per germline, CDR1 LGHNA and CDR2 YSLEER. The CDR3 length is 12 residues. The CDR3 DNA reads TGCGCCAGCAGCCAAGTCAGGGGGGAGCTGTTTTTT. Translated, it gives CASSQVRGELFF.